This T cell receptor (beta chain) was identified during a study of T cells in Graves' hyperthyroidism and ophthalmopathy. About the study: Peripheral blood was obtained at initial diagnosis, preceding any treatment.

Regions amplified from RNA transcripts were the TCR beta CDR3 regions. With the HTBI primer set, the TCR CDR3 went through a first round of RT-PCR. TCRdb reanalysed the multiplex PCR reads using MiXCR and keeps one entry per CDR3 protein. This sample carries over 500,000 distinct CDR3 sequences, 12% to 15% of them seen once, and the ten largest clones take about 15%. This clonotype turned up a few times. Specimen: blood. The clonotype was recovered from a woman in her thirties or forties with Graves' hyperthyroidism.

The CDR3 loop reads CASSIGASVNTEAFF. DNA of the CDR3: TGTGCCAGTAGTATCGGCGCCTCGGTAAACACTGAAGCTTTCTTT. V gene TRBV19 combines with J gene TRBJ1-1; D is ambiguous. Trimming took off 3 bases at V and 2 bases at J, with 13 bases between the two ends. Germline CDR1 is LNHDA and CDR2 is SQIVND (reference sequence). CDR3 size: 15 residues.